Listed below are T cell receptor beta chains from one sample, sequenced in a study of regulatory T cells in long-lasting Graves disease. A single record per CDR3 protein comes from TCRdb applying MiXCR to the multiplex PCR reads. In the table there are fewer than 550,000 distinct CDR3 sequences, roughly 21% of which are singletons. The sequences come from peripheral blood mononuclear cells (PBMCs), collected when the disease was refractory, from a patient treated with antithyroid drugs. These receptors came from a female donor with Graves disease. Both conserved end residues are trimmed from each CDR3. Fields, in order: V gene, J gene, clone size, CDR3 protein. Expanded clones are given a class, and other clones once, few, many or no size at all.

V: TRBV14; J: TRBJ1-2; size: NA; CDR3: ASSPHSQGANGYT
V: TRBV28; J: TRBJ2-6; size: many; CDR3: ASSPGQGVIRANVLT
V: TRBV19; J: TRBJ2-2; size: few; CDR3: ASSIFLLGGELF
V: TRBV6-5; J: TRBJ1-2; size: many; CDR3: ASSYPDSTVDYGYT
V: TRBV28; J: TRBJ1-2; size: NA; CDR3: ASSLSKGRGFHGYT
V: TRBV25-1; J: TRBJ2-3; size: NA; CDR3: ASSFSGLAGGTDTQY
V: TRBV28; J: TRBJ1-1; size: many; CDR3: ASSGGRFNTEAF
V: TRBV10-3; J: TRBJ1-3; size: few; CDR3: AIRGQGNGSGNTIY
V: TRBV18; J: TRBJ2-7; size: NA; CDR3: ASSPSREIYEQY
V: TRBV18; J: TRBJ1-3; size: NA; CDR3: ASSPESISGNTIY
V: TRBV20-1; J: TRBJ1-2; size: few; CDR3: SARKWVYGEDYGYT
V: TRBV28; J: TRBJ2-7; size: many; CDR3: ASSSKGATHEQY
V: TRBV5-1; J: TRBJ2-5; size: few; CDR3: ASSSRGSRGETQY
V: TRBV11-2; J: TRBJ2-2; size: few; CDR3: ASSLAQLAGGTGELF
V: TRBV29-1; J: TRBJ1-4; size: few; CDR3: SVEDRGHEKLF
V: TRBV9; J: TRBJ1-6; size: few; CDR3: ASTVGLSSYNSPLH
V: TRBV2; J: TRBJ2-6; size: NA; CDR3: ASGLQKWGSSGANVLT
V: TRBV4-1; J: TRBJ2-5; size: NA; CDR3: ASSQVSGTQY
V: TRBV20-1; J: TRBJ1-2; size: NA; CDR3: SAKQGLNYGYT
V: TRBV7-8; J: TRBJ2-5; size: NA; CDR3: ASSPKGLAGAPA
V: TRBV11-3; J: TRBJ1-1; size: many; CDR3: ASSLDPLNTEAF
V: TRBV7-2; J: TRBJ2-2; size: NA; CDR3: ASSLGASRAGELF
V: TRBV19; J: TRBJ1-3; size: NA; CDR3: ASLAGRDPGNTIY
V: TRBV28; J: TRBJ1-5; size: many; CDR3: ASRQWSQPQH
V: TRBV27; J: TRBJ1-4; size: many; CDR3: ATRDGNFATNEKLF
V: TRBV30; J: TRBJ1-2; size: NA; CDR3: AWTVGGNYGYT
V: TRBV28; J: TRBJ1-5; size: many; CDR3: ASSPRIGWWGVEDNQPQH
V: TRBV27; J: TRBJ2-7; size: many; CDR3: ASSLHPYEQY